One TCR beta chain is described in this entry. This clone showed up just once. Its binding antigen is unknown. Qualities for individual bases were not recorded, and no much larger clone is one base off. This sample was included in a study of T cell responses to AZD1222 COVID-19 vaccine (dated by TCRdb to the early 2020s). Background on the whole study: AZD1222 recipients whose second dose came at about 4 weeks and those whose second dose came at about 12 weeks were combined into one group, since spike-specific TCR depth and breadth did not differ between the two schedules. A total of approximately 240 trial participants underwent TCR sequencing, of whom 207 received two doses of AZD1222 and around 25 received two doses of the MenACWY control vaccine. Trial participants were enrolled by age into subgroups of 18-55, 56-69 and 70-plus years, and around 140, 26 and 57 TCR-sequenced participants, respectively, were included in these subgroups.

The time point label corresponds to: baseline before first vaccination. Samples from vaccinated people were obtained from the UK trials COV001 and COV002, which included a single-blind randomized controlled phase 2/3 trial of AZD1222 (ChAdOx1 nCoV-19) in healthy adults. For TCRbeta chain sequencing, PBMC samples were collected from trial participants at day 0 and at day 28 after the second dose. Findings and caveats that apply to the study as a whole: After two AZD1222 doses, spike-specific TCR breadth and depth were significantly higher than at day 0 and than in MenACWY recipients. The vaccine-associated CD4 TCRs covered the entire spike protein, and the dominant responses fell in regions 160-218 and 743-854. In the small 56-69-year group, the increase in depth fell short of significance, most likely because of low power. Because no day 14 peak-response samples were available, the repertoires could be characterized only after the peak T cell response. Conclusions about previously exposed vaccinees are limited because only six or seven AZD1222 recipients were SARS-CoV-2 seropositive at baseline. Participants were mostly white British, with more females than males. The authors suggested clonal diversity may have been underestimated. Epitopes outside the regions mutated in the B.1.351 and B.1.1.7 variants were reportedly recognized by nearly half of the unique spike-specific TCRs.

For CDR1 and CDR2, the germline V gene lists MNHEY and SVGAGI. V ends up 1 base short and J 2 bases short, with an unmatched junction base count of 4. Taken from cysteine to phenylalanine, the CDR3 has 16 residues. CDR3 DNA only is kept here, 48 bases in frame from base 1. The CDR3 regions of human TCRbeta chains were subjected to immunosequencing. The study's own analysis went as follows. Repertoire TCRs were checked for matches against a reference library of SARS-CoV-2-specific TCRs that had been generated using the MIRA antigen-specificity platform. Breadth meant the fraction of unique TCRs that were SARS-CoV-2-associated, whereas depth meant the fraction of total T cells that were SARS-CoV-2-associated. Using the MIRA data, every spike-specific TCR was mapped to the spike region that the TCR reacted to and assigned to either a CD4 or a CD8 class. Log10-transformed breadth and depth values were compared by one-way ANOVA with Sidak's multiple comparisons tests. TCRdb re-hosts the immuneACCESS table, in-frame sequences only. Its copies lack some clones; in the studies checked, an unresolved V gene accounts for under half of them, and the cause for the rest is not known. V and J calls and clone size are copied from that table; D and trimming were computed from the DNA. Counted in this sample were 150,000 to 200,000 clones; almost 95% of them appeared once. Jointly, the top ten make up over 1% of the sample.

The specimen comprised peripheral blood, sampled on day 0 of AZD1222 vaccination. The chain links TRBV6-5 with TRBJ2-1; 8 nucleotides in the junction match TRBD2. The clonotype comes from an adult in good health. The DNA reads TGTGCCAGCAGTTACTATCCGGGGGGGCCCTACAATGAGCAGTTCTTC. This codes for CASSYYPGGPYNEQFF.